This TCR beta chain was identified during a study of monozygotic twins with inflammatory bowel disease. No DNA is given; TCRdb re-called the 5' RACE reads and lists each CDR3 protein once. The sample totals hundreds of thousands of distinct CDR3 sequences. CDR1 and CDR2 from the germline V gene are SGDLS and YYNGEE. The CDR3 has 15 amino acids. Material: blood. This TCR came from a human donor with ulcerative colitis or Crohn's disease, or a healthy co-twin of an affected twin (not recorded which). This chain connects TRBV9 to TRBJ2-7; TCRdb calls TRBD2, which cannot be checked without DNA. CDR3 sequence reads: CASSVGGEVSYEQYF.